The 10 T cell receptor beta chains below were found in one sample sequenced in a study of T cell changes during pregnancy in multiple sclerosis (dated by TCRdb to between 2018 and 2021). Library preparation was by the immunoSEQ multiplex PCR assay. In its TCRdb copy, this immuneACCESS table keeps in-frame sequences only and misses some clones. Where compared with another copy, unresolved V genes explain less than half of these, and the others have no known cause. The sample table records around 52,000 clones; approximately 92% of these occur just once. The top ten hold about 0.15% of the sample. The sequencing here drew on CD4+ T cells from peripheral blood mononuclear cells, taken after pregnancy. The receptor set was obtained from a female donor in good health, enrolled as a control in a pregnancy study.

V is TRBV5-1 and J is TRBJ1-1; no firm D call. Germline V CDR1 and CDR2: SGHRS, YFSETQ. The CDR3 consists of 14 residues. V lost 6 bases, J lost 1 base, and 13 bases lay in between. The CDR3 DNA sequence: TGCGCCAGCACCTCTTCCTCGGGGAACACTGAAGCTTTCTTT. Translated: CASTSSSGNTEAFF.

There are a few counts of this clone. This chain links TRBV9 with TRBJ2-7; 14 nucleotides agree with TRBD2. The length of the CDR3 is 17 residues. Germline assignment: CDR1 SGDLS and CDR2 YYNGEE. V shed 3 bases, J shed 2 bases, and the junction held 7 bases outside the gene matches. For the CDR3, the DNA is TGTGCCAGCAGCGCAAGGGGACTAGCGGGGGAGCCCTACGAGCAGTACTTC. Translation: CASSARGLAGEPYEQYF.

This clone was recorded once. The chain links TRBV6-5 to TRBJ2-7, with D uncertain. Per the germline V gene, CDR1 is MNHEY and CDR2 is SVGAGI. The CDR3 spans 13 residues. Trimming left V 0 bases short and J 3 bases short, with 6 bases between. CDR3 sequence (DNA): TGTGCCAGCAGTTACTCGAAGAGCTACGAGCAGTACTTC. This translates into CASSYSKSYEQYF.

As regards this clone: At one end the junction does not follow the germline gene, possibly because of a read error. The CDR3 DNA reads TGTGCTAGCAGCCCCTCCCTGAGGGCTAGCGGGGCAGTCATTGGGGAGCTGTTTTTT. Its protein product is CASSPSLRASGAVIGELFF. This chain links TRBV7-7 with TRBJ2-2, with 9 nucleotides matching TRBD2. CDR1 and CDR2 (germline): SSHAT, FNYEAQ (reference sequence). The CDR3 sequence is 19 residues long. Full variable domain (missing parts from reference TRBV7-7 and TRBJ2-2): GAGVSQSPRYKVTKRGQDVTLRCDPISSHATLYWYQQALGQGPEFLTYFNYEAQPDKSGLPSDRFSAERPEGSISTLTIQRTEQRDSAMYRCASSPSLRASGAVIGELFFGEGSRLTVL.

The CDR3 here is CASSPSTGINEKLFF. The CDR3 DNA sequence: TGTGCCAGCAGCCCGTCGACAGGGATTAATGAAAAACTGTTTTTT. The V and J genes are TRBV7-6 and TRBJ1-4; 7 bases match TRBD1. The trim removed 5 bases at V and 4 bases at J, leaving 7 bases unmatched. Germline loops: CDR1 SGHVS, CDR2 FNYEAQ. This CDR3 region has 15 residues.

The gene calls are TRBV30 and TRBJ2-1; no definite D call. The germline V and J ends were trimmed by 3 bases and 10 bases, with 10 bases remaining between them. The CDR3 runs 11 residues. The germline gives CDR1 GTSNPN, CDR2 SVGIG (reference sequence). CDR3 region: CAWRREPEQFF. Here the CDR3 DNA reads TGTGCCTGGAGAAGAGAGCCGGAGCAGTTCTTC.

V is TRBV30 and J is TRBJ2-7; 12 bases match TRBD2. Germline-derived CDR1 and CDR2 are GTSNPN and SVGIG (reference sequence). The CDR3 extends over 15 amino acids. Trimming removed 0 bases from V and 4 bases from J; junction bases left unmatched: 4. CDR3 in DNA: TGTGCCTGGAGTGTACGCGGACTAGCGGGGTACGAGCAGTACTTC. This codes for CAWSVRGLAGYEQYF.

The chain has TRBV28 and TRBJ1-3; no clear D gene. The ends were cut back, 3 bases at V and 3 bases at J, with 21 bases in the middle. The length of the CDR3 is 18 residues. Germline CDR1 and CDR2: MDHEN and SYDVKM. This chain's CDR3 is CASSFRLRNRVRGNTIYF. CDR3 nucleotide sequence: TGTGCCAGCAGTTTCAGATTGAGGAACCGGGTCCGTGGAAACACCATATATTTT.

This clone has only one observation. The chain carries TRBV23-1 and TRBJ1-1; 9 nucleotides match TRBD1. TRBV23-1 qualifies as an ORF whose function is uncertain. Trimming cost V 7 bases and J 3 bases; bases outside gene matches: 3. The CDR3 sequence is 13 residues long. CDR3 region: CASTGQGYTEAFF. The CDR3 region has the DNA TGCGCCAGCACGGGACAGGGATACACTGAAGCTTTCTTT.

CDR3 coding DNA: TGTGCCAGCTCACCCACGGGTCGAACCGGGGAGCTGTTTTTT. This gives the protein CASSPTGRTGELFF. V and J are TRBV18 and TRBJ2-2; D is unclear. This CDR3 has 14 residues. The germline V gene has CDR1 KGHSH and CDR2 LQKENI. V was shortened by 3 bases and J by 5 bases, with 10 bases between the two germline ends.